This TCR beta chain was sequenced in a study of blood T cells in healthy people across ages. In the case of this clonotype: Its antigen is not known. A much larger clone differs from this one at a single base, so this may be a read error.

Germline CDR1 is ENHRY and CDR2 is SYGVKD. The CDR3 is made up of 14 amino acids. Alongside a J-beta primer mix, a sample-barcoded 5' primer served in a second PCR lasting about 6 to 11 cycles. TCRdb processed the 5' RACE reads anew with MiXCR; each CDR3 protein has one entry. The sample holds about 930,000 distinct CDR3 sequences, 29% seen once. Study-wide findings and caveats: Long-lived donors exceeded aged donors in naive CD4+ cells and diversity.

These data were also reused for a study on T cells of mothers and their children. Turning to that study: A few healthy Caucasian mothers, along with their six children, served as the donors.

Specimen: blood. This TCR came from a woman in her 40s in good health. V usage is TRBV10-3 and J usage is TRBJ1-5; 8 bases map to TRBD1. CDR3 protein: CATRTGSANQLQHF. The CDR3 coding sequence is TGTGCCACCAGGACAGGGTCGGCCAATCAGCTCCAGCATTTT.